This entry features one T cell receptor (beta chain) sequence. Its antigen remains unknown. This CDR3 contains 14 residues. The germline V and J ends were trimmed by 2 bases and 6 bases, with 12 bases remaining between them. CDR1 and CDR2 from the germline V gene are SGDLS and YYNGEE. Here immunoSEQ multiplex PCR was the method, and the copy in TCRdb shows in-frame clones only, minus some. There are around 700,000 clones in the sample; roughly 70% occur only once, and 1.5% to 2% lies in the top ten. The data belong to a study of shared clonotypes between healthy human individuals. Findings and limits, study-wide: Sampling was confined to blood; repertoires within tissues likely differ.

The chain joins TRBV9 to TRBJ2-1; D gene unclear. Material for sequencing was memory CD4+ T cells sorted from blood. Described subset: CD45RA-negative fraction. This sequence originates from a woman aged 30 to 39 in good health. CDR3 bases: TGTGCCAGCAGCGTGAAAGGACGGATCAATGAGCAGTTCTTC. Its translation is CASSVKGRINEQFF.